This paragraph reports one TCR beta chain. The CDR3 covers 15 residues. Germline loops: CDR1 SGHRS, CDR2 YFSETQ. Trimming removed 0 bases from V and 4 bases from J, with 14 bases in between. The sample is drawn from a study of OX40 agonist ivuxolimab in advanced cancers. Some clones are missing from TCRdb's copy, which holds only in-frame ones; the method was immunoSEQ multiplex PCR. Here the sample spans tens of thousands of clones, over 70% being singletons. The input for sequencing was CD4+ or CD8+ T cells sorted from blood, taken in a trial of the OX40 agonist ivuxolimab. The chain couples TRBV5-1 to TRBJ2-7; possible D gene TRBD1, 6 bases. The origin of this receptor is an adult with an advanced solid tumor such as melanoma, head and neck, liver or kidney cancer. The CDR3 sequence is CASSLATGISYEQYF. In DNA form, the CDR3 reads TGCGCCAGCAGCTTGGCCACAGGGATATCTTACGAGCAGTACTTC.